This T cell receptor (beta chain) originates from a study of cytomegalovirus exposure and HLA in healthy donors. Primers included in the PCR were 60 Vbeta and 13 Jbeta primers. The protocol was immunoSEQ multiplex PCR, while the TCRdb copy is restricted to in-frame clones and leaves out a portion. Here the sample spans tens of thousands of clones, around 80% being singletons. Study results and caveats: Association of a missense DCLRE1C variant with TCR beta V- and J-gene trimming was reported in a later analysis. Several top significant clusters appeared, in a later analysis, to be linked to common viral pathogens. TCR beta sequences numbering fewer than 20,000 were associated with HLA alleles at 0.05 false discovery rate in a later analysis. One later analysis reportedly identified an Asian-associated ancestry cluster that showed fewer N-insertions than the approximately 710-donor mean.

Notes on this clone: The antigen is unknown.

Unmatched junction bases numbered 14, after V lost 7 bases and J lost 0 bases. CDR1 and CDR2 (germline): SGHNT, YYREEE (reference sequence). This CDR3 comprises 18 residues. The clonotype comes from a man aged 50-59 years in good health and CMV-seropositive. This rearrangement joins TRBV5-4 to TRBJ2-1, with 9 nucleotides matching TRBD1. Material: PBMCs. The CDR3, as DNA: TGTGCCAGCGGGGGACAGGGCCAGCGGGGACCCTCCTACAATGAGCAGTTCTTC. This encodes CASGGQGQRGPSYNEQFF.